The next 28 T cell receptor beta chains were all read from a single sample in a study of cytomegalovirus exposure and HLA in healthy donors. Primers for the PCR totalled 60 Vbeta and 13 Jbeta. Sequencing used immunoSEQ multiplex PCR; TCRdb keeps in-frame clones, though not all of them. The sample yields about 130,000 clones, roughly 82% seen once. Material: PBMCs. These receptors originate from a male donor in good health and CMV-seropositive.

The chain employs TRBV30 and TRBJ2-5; 7 bases map to TRBD1. The CDR3 is 12 amino acids. CDR1 is GTSNPN, CDR2 SVGIG, per germline (reference sequence). J was trimmed by 6 bases and V by 3 bases; bases with no gene match: 4. CDR3 bases: TGTGCCTGGAGGGGACAGCGGCAGACCCAGTACTTC. Translated: CAWRGQRQTQYF.

This sequence joins TRBV6-6 and TRBJ2-3, with TRBD2 as a possible D gene (5 bases). The ends were cut back, 2 bases at V and 1 base at J, with 7 bases in the middle. Germline V lookup: CDR1 MNHNY, CDR2 SVGAGI (reference sequence). The CDR3 contains 14 residues. CDR3 sequence (DNA): TGTGCCAGCAGTTACCGGCGGGGCACAGATACGCAGTATTTT. It codes for CASSYRRGTDTQYF.

The chain links TRBV7-9 to TRBJ2-3, with TRBD1 matching over 10 bases. Germline-derived CDR1 and CDR2 are SEHNR and FQNEAQ (reference sequence). CDR3 size: 17 residues. The V gene end was trimmed by 6 bases and the J gene end by 1 base; junction bases not matched to a gene: 10. The chain's CDR3 is CASSSERGTGGTDTQYF. The CDR3 coding sequence is TGTGCCAGCAGTTCGGAGCGTGGGACAGGGGGCACAGATACGCAGTATTTT.

This chain joins TRBV18 and TRBJ2-1, with 10 bases lining up with TRBD2. The V gene's germline CDR1 is KGHSH and CDR2 LQKENI. The V segment lost 3 bases and the J segment 10 bases; nucleotides outside the gene matches: 9. The CDR3 is made up of 15 amino acids. CDR3 sequence: CASSPLEVAGGEQFF. In DNA, the CDR3 is TGTGCCAGCTCACCCCTGGAGGTAGCGGGAGGCGAGCAGTTCTTC.

The chain employs TRBV7-6 and TRBJ2-7; D is undetermined. There are 15 residues in the CDR3. Trimming shortened V by 5 bases and J by 2 bases, and 16 bases separated the two germline ends. Germline CDR1 is SGHVS and CDR2 is FNYEAQ. The CDR3 bases are TGTGCCAGCAGCGCGACCTTCGGCGGAACCTACGAGCAGTACTTC. This gives the protein CASSATFGGTYEQYF.

This CDR3 is CASSLGGVGNPYEQYF. CDR3 coding DNA: TGTGCCAGCAGCTTAGGGGGAGTAGGAAACCCCTACGAGCAGTACTTC. V gene TRBV7-2 combines with J gene TRBJ2-7; D is perhaps TRBD2 (5 bases). The CDR3 length is 16 residues. From germline, CDR1 is SGHTA and CDR2 FQGNSA. The V end lost 1 base, the J end lost 2 bases, and 15 bases lay between the germline ends.

A few counts support this clone. J is TRBJ2-5 and V is TRBV7-6, with 10 bases lining up with TRBD2. The J call may be in error: the DNA end matches TRBJ2-7 better. Germline V gives CDR1 SGHVS, CDR2 FNYEAQ. This CDR3 comprises 17 residues. The CDR3 DNA reads TGTGCCAGCAGCCAATTGCTCCTAGCGGGAGACCCCCACGAGCAGTACTTC. Translating it yields CASSQLLLAGDPHEQYF.

The rearrangement joins TRBV6-6 to TRBJ2-2; a possible D gene is TRBD1 (6 bases). V gave up 4 bases and J gave up 13 bases, with 16 bases separating them. The germline CDR1 and CDR2 sequences are MNHNY and SVGAGI (reference sequence). This CDR3 is built from 13 residues. The CDR3 sequence: CASSSQGFLGLFF. CDR3 bases: TGTGCCAGCAGTTCCCAGGGGTTCTTAGGGCTGTTTTTT.

The genes are TRBV18 and TRBJ2-5; TRBD2 matches at 7 bases. Germline V CDR1 and CDR2: KGHSH, LQKENI. Unmatched junction bases numbered 2, after V lost 4 bases and J lost 0 bases. CDR3 size: 14 residues. In nucleotides, the CDR3 is TGTGCCAGCTCACAAGGACTAGACCAAGAGACCCAGTACTTC. It is translated as CASSQGLDQETQYF.

The chain is built from TRBV18 and TRBJ2-5; weak D call: TRBD2 (7 bases). Trimming left V 5 bases short and J 5 bases short, with 21 bases between. This CDR3 is 16 amino acids long. Germline-derived CDR1 and CDR2 are KGHSH and LQKENI. This CDR3 reads CASSINRGGAGETQYF. The CDR3 DNA follows: TGTGCCAGCTCAATAAACCGCGGGGGCGCAGGGGAGACCCAGTACTTC.

The genes are TRBV7-3 and TRBJ2-5; D unclear. The V gene's germline CDR1 is SGHTA and CDR2 FQGTGA. Trimming took 3 bases from V and 2 from J, leaving 7 bases between them. The CDR3 contains 13 residues. The CDR3 DNA follows: TGTGCCAGCAGCTTGTACGGTCAAGAGACCCAGTACTTC. It translates to CASSLYGQETQYF.

The chain combines TRBV4-3 with TRBJ1-2, with 9 bases identical to TRBD1. Germline V gene lookup returns CDR1 LGHNA and CDR2 YSLEER. This CDR3 is built from 15 residues. V was pared by 3 bases and J by 2 bases, with 4 bases of the junction left unmatched. Here the CDR3 reads CASSQGTGSNYGYTF. The CDR3 bases are TGCGCCAGCAGCCAGGGGACAGGGTCAAACTATGGCTACACCTTC.

V and J are TRBV7-8 and TRBJ2-7; 9 positions match TRBD1. The CDR3 has 15 residues. The ends lost 5 bases at V and 3 bases at J; junction bases unmatched: 8. CDR1 and CDR2 from the germline V gene are SGHVS and FQNEAQ. Here the CDR3 DNA reads TGTGCCAGCAGCAGCACTCCGGGACAGGGCTACGAGCAGTACTTC. Protein sequence: CASSSTPGQGYEQYF.

This clone is a singleton in its sample. The genes are TRBV30 and TRBJ2-6, with 7 bases identical to TRBD1. Germline-derived CDR1 and CDR2 are GTSNPN and SVGIG (reference sequence). The CDR3 has 16 amino acids. Trimming cost V 4 bases and J 2 bases; bases outside gene matches: 8. The CDR3 DNA is TGTGCCTGGATCCGTGTCGGGACAGCTGGGGCCAACGTCCTGACTTTC. Amino acids: CAWIRVGTAGANVLTF.

The rearrangement uses TRBV5-5 and TRBJ1-4; D might be TRBD1 (5 bases). Between the trimmed V and J ends, which lost 2 bases and 8 bases, there was a span of 13 bases. The CDR3 consists of 14 residues. Germline CDR1 and CDR2: SGHKS and YYEKEE (reference sequence). CDR3 nucleotide sequence: TGTGCCAGCAGCTTCCGGGGGAGTGACGAAAAACTGTTTTTT. This translates into CASSFRGSDEKLFF.

The count of this clone is one. V and J are TRBV7-2 and TRBJ1-2; 9 bases match TRBD1. In germline, CDR1 is SGHTA, CDR2 FQGNSA. The CDR3 covers 15 residues. V gave up 4 bases and J gave up 2 bases; unmatched junction bases: 5. CDR3 amino acids: CASSWGTGKNYGYTF. The CDR3 DNA reads TGTGCCAGCAGCTGGGGGACAGGGAAGAACTATGGCTACACCTTC.

This clone appeared a few times. The V and J genes are TRBV6-5 and TRBJ2-7; TRBD2 aligns across 10 bases. Germline V gives CDR1 MNHEY, CDR2 SVGAGI. The CDR3 totals 14 residues. J gave up 3 bases and V 5 bases, and 4 bases lay outside the gene matches. CDR3 DNA sequence: TGTGCCAGCAGTAGCGGGAGGGCCATCTACGAGCAGTACTTC. This sequence encodes CASSSGRAIYEQYF.

This clone was seen just once. The chain joins TRBV28 to TRBJ1-1; D gene uncertain. Germline loops: CDR1 MDHEN, CDR2 SYDVKM. The CDR3 has 13 residues. V lost 7 bases, J lost 5 bases, and 14 bases lay in between. Here the CDR3 DNA reads TGTGCCAGCACCCTCGGCCCCGGGACTGAAGCTTTCTTT. Amino acids: CASTLGPGTEAFF.

This clone was counted only a few times. The junction does not match germline at one end; this may be a read error. The chain uses TRBV15 and TRBJ2-4, with 11 bases aligning to TRBD2. The CDR3 has 20 residues. CDR1 and CDR2 (germline): LNHNV, YYDKDF (reference sequence). Written as DNA, the CDR3 is TGTGCCACCAGCAGGGGACCGGGACTAGCGGCAAATGTAGCCAAAAACAGTCAGTACTTC. Protein: CATSRGPGLAANVAKNSQYF. Complete variable domain (other parts from reference TRBV15 and TRBJ2-4): DAMVIQNPRYQVTQFGKPVTLSCSQTLNHNVMYWYQQKSSQAPKLLFHYYDKDFNNEADTPDNFQSRRPNTSFCFLDIRSPGLGDTAMYLCATSRGPGLAANVAKNSQYFGAGTRLSVL.

The chain employs TRBV27 and TRBJ2-3; perhaps TRBD1 as D (6 bases). CDR3 size: 16 residues. V shed 5 bases and J shed 10 bases, with 25 bases lying between them. CDR1 is MNHEY, CDR2 SMNVEV, per germline (reference sequence). The CDR3 nucleotides are TGTGCCAGCAGTGTACCCGGGACAATAACTGAGGGGGCGCAGTATTTT. Translated, it gives CASSVPGTITEGAQYF.

This chain joins TRBV6-5 and TRBJ1-5, with TRBD1 identical over 8 bases. Trimming removed 7 bases from V and 7 bases from J; junction bases left unmatched: 6. Germline CDR1 reads MNHEY; CDR2 reads SVGAGI. The CDR3 covers 13 residues. The DNA for the CDR3 is TGTGCCAGCAAAAGGACAGGGAACCAGCCCCAGCATTTT. It encodes CASKRTGNQPQHF.

This rearrangement joins TRBV11-2 to TRBJ1-1; TRBD1 might be the D (6 bases). The CDR3 runs to 14 residues. Germline CDR1 is SGHAT and CDR2 is FQNNGV. Trimming shortened V by 3 bases and J by 2 bases, and 10 bases separated the two germline ends. The CDR3 is CASSFSRGNTEAFF. The CDR3, as DNA: TGTGCCAGCAGCTTTTCCAGGGGAAACACTGAAGCTTTCTTT.

The chain recombines TRBV6-1 with TRBJ1-1, with D possibly matching TRBD1 (5 bases). In germline, CDR1 is MNHNS, CDR2 SASEGT. The CDR3 is 14 residues long. V was clipped by 8 bases and J by 1 base, with 14 bases between them. The CDR3 reads CASYSRQKNTEAFF. DNA for the CDR3: TGTGCCAGCTACAGCCGACAGAAGAACACTGAAGCTTTCTTT.

As DNA, the CDR3 is TGTGCCAGCAGGGGTATTAGCGGATTATACGAGCAGTACTTC. Protein sequence: CASRGISGLYEQYF. V gene TRBV2 combines with J gene TRBJ2-7; TRBD2 might be the D (6 bases). V dropped 6 bases and J dropped 4 bases, with 16 bases sitting between them. The CDR3 extends over 14 amino acids. Germline loops: CDR1 SNHLY, CDR2 FYNNEI.

The CDR3 spells CAWKAGFANQPQHF. Written as DNA, the CDR3 is TGTGCCTGGAAAGCAGGGTTCGCAAATCAGCCCCAGCATTTT. The chain is built from TRBV30 and TRBJ1-5, with D tentatively TRBD1 (5 bases). Looked up from germline, CDR1 is GTSNPN and CDR2 is SVGIG (reference sequence). The ends were cut back, 4 bases at V and 4 bases at J, with 14 bases in the middle. This CDR3 region has 14 residues.

This clone was seen only a few times. The chain employs TRBV5-6 and TRBJ2-3; 11 bases match TRBD1. The CDR3 sequence is 18 residues long. J lost 1 base, V lost 4 bases, and 11 bases had no gene match. Germline CDR1 reads SGHDT; CDR2 reads YYEEEE. CDR3 sequence (DNA): TGTGCCAGCAGCCGAACAGGGACAGGGGGAATTGGCACAGATACGCAGTATTTT. As protein: CASSRTGTGGIGTDTQYF. The full variable domain, its missing parts supplied by reference TRBV5-6 and TRBJ2-3, is DAGVTQSPTHLIKTRGQQVTLRCSPKSGHDTVSWYQQALGQGPQFIFQYYEEEERQRGNFPDRFSGHQFPNYSSELNVNALLLGDSALYLCASSRTGTGGIGTDTQYFGPGTRLTVL.

This chain links TRBV6-6 with TRBJ2-7, with 9 bases matching TRBD2. CDR1 is MNHNY, CDR2 SVGAGI, per germline (reference sequence). The CDR3 totals 15 residues. Germline trimming cut 8 bases from V and 2 bases from J; bases unmatched to any gene: 10. CDR3 in DNA: TGTGCCAGCGTCTCTAGCGGGATAAGGCCCTACGAGCAGTACTTC. It yields the protein CASVSSGIRPYEQYF.

The rearrangement links TRBV27 to TRBJ2-7, with D possibly being TRBD2 (5 bases). Germline CDR1 MNHEY, CDR2 SMNVEV (reference sequence). The CDR3 runs to 13 residues. The V gene lost 2 bases and the J gene lost 4 bases, with 9 bases spanning the gap. The CDR3 here is CASSLGQRYEQYF. CDR3 nucleotides: TGTGCCAGCAGTTTAGGTCAGCGGTACGAGCAGTACTTC.